The clone carrying this T cell receptor beta chain was detected only a few times. The antigen remains unidentified. This entry belongs to a study of response to subunit inactivated influenza vaccine. Points from the study as a whole: Authors suggested few new T cells are recruited by each seasonal influenza vaccination.

The length of the CDR3 is 14 residues. V was pared by 6 bases and J by 5 bases, with 7 bases of the junction left unmatched. TCRdb reprocessed the RT-PCR reads with MiXCR, giving one entry per CDR3 protein. The sample consists of about 700,000 distinct CDR3 sequences, about a sixth of them appearing once. Sample: PBMCs from blood, taken 11 to 12 days after vaccination. This sequence was found in a man between 50 and 59 years old who received an inactivated influenza vaccine. This chain connects TRBV12-3 or TRBV12-4 to TRBJ1-5; 7 bases are a match to TRBD1. The DNA for the CDR3 is TGTGCCAGCAGGGGTTTTACAGGGGATCAGCCCCAGCATTTT. It encodes CASRGFTGDQPQHF.